The sequence of this TCR beta chain was determined in a study of shared clonotypes between healthy human individuals. The CDR3 sequence is 11 residues long. Trimming took off 8 bases at V and 2 bases at J, with 5 bases between the two ends. Germline CDR1 is MDHEN and CDR2 is SYDVKM. Some clones are missing from TCRdb's copy, which holds only in-frame ones; the method was immunoSEQ multiplex PCR. Of approximately 2.1 million clones listed, over 85% are singletons. This TCR was sampled from a man aged 18 to 35 in good health. Some clones in this sample may be carry-over from other donors' samples. Sequenced material: naive CD4+ T cells from PBMCs. Documented subset: CD45RA+ positively selected. The chain employs TRBV28 and TRBJ2-3, with unresolved D. The CDR3 loop reads CASVVTDTQYF. The CDR3, as DNA: TGTGCCAGCGTCGTCACAGATACGCAGTATTTT.